The T cell receptor beta chain under discussion was sequenced for a study of blood T cell repertoires in COVID-19. Study information: T cells, B-cell-depleted T cells, or PBMCs supplied cDNA or gDNA.

In the original workflow: From reference gene primer amplification, estimates of nucleated cell counts were derived. Data came from immunoSEQ multiplex PCR; TCRdb stores just in-frame clones and leaves some out. V, J and clone size are taken as reported in that table, and D and trimming were inferred from the DNA itself. The data hold about 160,000 clones, with less than 90% observed a single time. The V end was cut by 4 bases, the J end by 0 bases, with 12 bases between. Germline values: CDR1 SGHTA, CDR2 FQGNSA. The CDR3 loop spans 15 amino acids. The chain joins TRBV7-2 to TRBJ1-1, with a possible D match to TRBD1 (6 bases). Sequenced material: PBMCs or T cells enriched from blood (not recorded which). The TCR originated in a woman aged 50 to 65 who had recovered from COVID-19. The DNA of the CDR3 is TGTGCCAGCAGCTCACAGGGTACTCTGAACACTGAAGCTTTCTTT. It yields the protein CASSSQGTLNTEAFF.